The 27 T cell receptor beta chains given below trace back to one sample, sequenced in a study of blood T cell repertoires in COVID-19. Clones were sequenced by immunoSEQ multiplex PCR, and TCRdb holds only the in-frame ones, with some missing. Of some 270,000 clones in the sample, more than 65% are singletons; the top ten hold less than 20%. Sequenced sample: peripheral blood. All receptors derive from a person between 65 and 79 years old with COVID-19, enrolled during active disease.

The gene calls are TRBV3-1 (or the pseudogene TRBV3-2) and TRBJ2-2; possibly TRBD2 for D (6 bases). With 3 bases removed from V and 0 bases from J, the gap between germline ends came to 17 bases. Germline V gene lookup returns CDR1 LGHDT and CDR2 YNNKEL (reference sequence). The CDR3 contains 18 residues. The DNA of the CDR3 is TGTGCCAGCAGCCAGCTAAACGGGGGACTCGCGAACACCGGGGAGCTGTTTTTT. It yields the protein CASSQLNGGLANTGELFF.

The chain joins TRBV7-8 to TRBJ1-2, with a weak D call TRBD1 (5 bases). Trimming took 1 base from V and 6 from J, leaving 12 bases between them. This CDR3 comprises 14 residues. CDR1 is SGHVS, CDR2 FQNEAQ, per germline. In DNA form, the CDR3 reads TGTGCCAGCAGCTTAGAGCCAGGGATAGATGGCTACACCTTC. It yields the protein CASSLEPGIDGYTF.

The rearrangement joins TRBV2 to TRBJ1-6; possible D gene TRBD1, 5 bases. The V end lost 4 bases, the J end lost 6 bases, and 13 bases lay between the germline ends. Germline V CDR1 and CDR2: SNHLY, FYNNEI. The CDR3 is 15 residues long. The CDR3 coding sequence is TGTGCCAGCAGTGCCAGGGAAGGAGTTAATTCACCCCTCCACTTT. Translation: CASSAREGVNSPLHF.

The V call is TRBV6-2 or TRBV6-3, the J call TRBJ2-3, with TRBD2 identical over 10 bases. Germline V gene sequence: CDR1 MNHEY, CDR2 SVGEGT. The CDR3 has 16 residues. J gave up 1 base and V 6 bases, and 7 bases lay outside the gene matches. CDR3 amino acids: CASSETLAGGTDTQYF. The CDR3 nucleotides read TGTGCCAGCAGCGAGACTCTAGCGGGAGGCACAGATACGCAGTATTTT.

V usage is TRBV14 and J usage is TRBJ2-7, with TRBD2 matching 7 bases. Germline V gene sequence: CDR1 SGHDN, CDR2 FVKESK. Losses at the gene ends were 4 bases for V and 4 bases for J; bases not matched to a gene: 4. This CDR3 is built from 13 residues. The CDR3 sequence is CASSRGRDYEQYF. Written as DNA, the CDR3 is TGTGCCAGCAGCCGAGGGAGGGATTACGAGCAGTACTTC.

The rearrangement links TRBV27 to TRBJ2-5, with D uncertain. Trimming cost V 2 bases and J 2 bases, with 9 bases left between them. Germline V CDR1 and CDR2: MNHEY, SMNVEV (reference sequence). The CDR3 runs to 14 residues. CDR3 nucleotide sequence: TGTGCCAGCAGTTTAAGGAACAGACAAGAGACCCAGTACTTC. This translates into CASSLRNRQETQYF.

This clone was seen once. Different DNA sequences within this sample yield the same CDR3. This chain joins TRBV28 and TRBJ1-5, with TRBD1 matching over 11 bases. The CDR3 sequence is 15 residues long. The germline V gene encodes CDR1 MDHEN and CDR2 SYDVKM. Trimming at V came to 4 bases and at J to 7 bases, leaving 6 bases not matched to a gene. In nucleotides, the CDR3 is TGTGCCAGCAGTTCGGGGACAGGGGGTAGGCAGCCCCAGCATTTT. Residues: CASSSGTGGRQPQHF.

V usage is TRBV4-1 and J usage is TRBJ1-2; D perhaps matches TRBD1 (5 bases). The V and J ends lost 1 base and 8 bases respectively, with 11 bases between them. Germline assignment: CDR1 MGHRA and CDR2 YSYEKL. The CDR3 extends over 13 amino acids. In nucleotides, the CDR3 is TGCGCCAGCAGCCAAGTGGGGACTACAGGCTACACCTTC. Its translation: CASSQVGTTGYTF.

The chain carries TRBV21-1 and TRBJ1-1; TRBD1, as called in the table, went unchecked against the DNA. TRBV21-1 is listed as a pseudogene. The CDR3 is 17 amino acids. In DNA, the CDR3 is TGTGCCAGCAAAATGTTCACGATAAAAACAACAGGGCACGAAGCTTTCTTT. Protein: CASKMFTIKTTGHEAFF.

The chain recombines TRBV18 with TRBJ2-3; TRBD2 agrees at 8 bases. Germline assignment: CDR1 KGHSH and CDR2 LQKENI. V lost 1 base and J lost 2; bases outside the gene matches: 5. CDR3 length: 16 amino acids. CDR3: CASSPLTSGLTDTQYF. In nucleotides, the CDR3 is TGTGCCAGCTCACCACTTACTAGCGGCCTCACAGATACGCAGTATTTT.

The CDR3 coding sequence is TGTGCCAGCAGGAGGACTAGCGCATTTGAGACCCAGTACTTC. Its translation: CASRRTSAFETQYF. The rearrangement links TRBV27 to TRBJ2-5, with TRBD2 identical over 9 bases. Looked up from germline, CDR1 is MNHEY and CDR2 is SMNVEV (reference sequence). The length of the CDR3 is 14 residues. V shed 6 bases and J 5 bases; nucleotides not matched to a gene: 7.

This clone has only a few counts. The V and J genes are TRBV4-3 and TRBJ2-1; 15 bases align to TRBD2. CDR3 length equals 17 residues. V was clipped by 4 bases and J by 7 bases; unmatched bases: 8. The germline V gene encodes CDR1 LGHNA and CDR2 YSLEER. CDR3 DNA: TGCGCCAGCAGCCTCGCGGCCGGGACTAGCGGGAGGAATGAGCAGTTCTTC. As protein: CASSLAAGTSGRNEQFF.

V gene TRBV10-3 combines with J gene TRBJ1-5, with 7 bases lining up with TRBD1. Germline V lookup: CDR1 ENHRY, CDR2 SYGVKD. Losses at the gene ends were 0 bases for V and 7 bases for J; bases not matched to a gene: 6. The CDR3 is 15 residues long. CDR3 amino acids: CAISESGGPGQPQHF. The CDR3 coding sequence is TGTGCCATCAGTGAGTCAGGGGGCCCGGGCCAGCCCCAGCATTTT.

The chain joins TRBV6-5 to TRBJ2-1; possible D gene TRBD1, 6 bases. The germline V and J ends were trimmed by 4 bases and 9 bases, with 13 bases remaining between them. Germline V gene lookup returns CDR1 MNHEY and CDR2 SVGAGI. The CDR3 runs to 13 residues. The CDR3 protein is CASSWAGVGEQFF. CDR3 DNA: TGTGCCAGCAGTTGGGCAGGGGTGGGTGAGCAGTTCTTC.

The V call is TRBV5-1, the J call TRBJ2-1, with 12 bases matching TRBD2. CDR3 length equals 18 residues. Germline CDR1 and CDR2: SGHRS and YFSETQ. The junction had 14 bases not matched to a gene; V was cut back by 1 base and J by 9 bases. CDR3 sequence reads: CASSLLGLAGGAAGEQFF. CDR3 in DNA: TGCGCCAGCAGCTTGTTGGGCCTAGCGGGAGGGGCAGCGGGTGAGCAGTTCTTC.

The DNA for the CDR3 is TGTGCCAGCAGCGGGGAAAATGAAAAACTGTTTTTT. It encodes CASSGENEKLFF. This chain uses TRBV12-3 or TRBV12-4 with TRBJ1-4; D gene unclear. The length of the CDR3 is 12 residues. V lost 6 bases, J lost 5 bases, and 7 bases lay in between.

This chain links TRBV6-7 with TRBJ2-1; TRBD1 matches 9 bases. TRBV6-7 is an ORF for which the function is uncertain. V trimming: 10 bases; J trimming: 7 bases; junction bases outside the gene matches: 14. This CDR3 contains 15 residues. For the CDR3, the DNA is TGTGCCACCAGGGGTAACAGGGGGCGGAGGAATGAGCAGTTCTTC. Translation: CATRGNRGRRNEQFF.

The chain recombines TRBV5-1 with TRBJ2-7; 9 bases map to TRBD1. Germline lookup yields CDR1 SGHRS and CDR2 YFSETQ. J was trimmed by 5 bases and V by 4 bases; bases with no gene match: 10. CDR3 size: 15 residues. For the CDR3, the DNA is TGCGCCAGCAGCCTACAGGGGGCGATTCGTGACGAGCAGTACTTC. The encoded protein is CASSLQGAIRDEQYF. Combining the CDR3 with reference TRBV5-1 and TRBJ2-7 gives the whole variable domain KAGVTQTPRYLIKTRGQQVTLSCSPISGHRSVSWYQQTPGQGLQFLFEYFSETQRNKGNFPGRFSGRQFSNSRSEMNVSTLELGDSALYLCASSLQGAIRDEQYFGPGTRLTVT.

J is TRBJ1-1 and V is TRBV6-2 or TRBV6-3; D gene ambiguous. The CDR3 has 14 residues. Trimming took 2 bases from V and 11 from J, leaving 18 bases between them. Per the germline V gene, CDR1 is MNHEY and CDR2 is SVGEGT. The CDR3 sequence: CASSYRGDPPQAFF. The CDR3 nucleotides are TGTGCCAGCAGTTACCGAGGCGACCCCCCTCAGGCTTTCTTT.

In this sample, this clone turned up a few times. Germline and junction disagree at one end, which may indicate a read error. The V gene is TRBV2, the J gene TRBJ2-7; weak D call: TRBD2 (5 bases). There are 12 residues in the CDR3. CDR1 SNHLY and CDR2 FYNNEI come from the germline V gene. CDR3 in amino acids: CASSSLRIAPTF. CDR3 sequence (DNA): TGTGCCAGCAGTAGCCTTCGCATAGCGCCCACCTTC. The full variable domain, in which reference TRBV2 and TRBJ2-7 provide the parts outside the CDR3, is EPEVTQTPSHQVTQMGQEVILRCVPISNHLYFYWYRQILGQKVEFLVSFYNNEISEKSEIFDDQFSVERPDGSNFTLKIRSTKLEDSAMYFCASSSLRIAPTFGPGTRLTVT.

The chain couples TRBV7-8 to TRBJ1-4; D is uncertain. Germline values: CDR1 SGHVS, CDR2 FQNEAQ. The ends were cut back, 8 bases at V and 5 bases at J, with 12 bases in the middle. This CDR3 has 13 residues. CDR3 amino acids: CASAPRWNEKLFF. CDR3 nucleotide sequence: TGTGCCAGCGCACCGCGCTGGAATGAAAAACTGTTTTTT.

J is TRBJ1-4 and V is TRBV19, with a possible D match to TRBD1 (5 bases). The CDR3 totals 14 residues. V shed 3 bases and J shed 4 bases, with 9 bases lying between them. The germline gives CDR1 LNHDA, CDR2 SQIVND (reference sequence). The CDR3 sequence is CASSIKGINEKLFF. CDR3 bases: TGTGCCAGTAGTATTAAGGGGATTAATGAAAAACTGTTTTTT.

Only one count was recorded for this clone. This sequence joins TRBV12-3 or TRBV12-4 and TRBJ2-1; D may be TRBD2 (6 bases). The CDR3 runs to 12 residues. V was shortened by 3 bases and J by 11 bases, with 11 bases between the two germline ends. The CDR3: CASSFGGNQQFF. The CDR3 DNA is TGTGCCAGCAGTTTTGGAGGGAATCAGCAGTTCTTC.

This chain connects TRBV6-1 to TRBJ1-5; possibly TRBD1 for D (6 bases). This CDR3 is 15 amino acids long. Germline CDR1 reads MNHNS; CDR2 reads SASEGT. Trimming stripped 3 bases from V and 0 bases from J, with 9 bases between. As DNA, the CDR3 is TGTGCCAGCAGTGACCGGACAGATAGCAATCAGCCCCAGCATTTT. Its protein product is CASSDRTDSNQPQHF.

The DNA for the CDR3 is TGCGCCAGCAGTCCTTCTAGGGACAGTTCCACCGGGGAGCTGTTTTTT. Its protein product is CASSPSRDSSTGELFF. The rearrangement links TRBV5-1 to TRBJ2-2; 7 bases align to TRBD1. The length of the CDR3 is 16 residues. Per the germline V gene, CDR1 is SGHRS and CDR2 is YFSETQ. With 5 bases clipped from V and 4 bases from J, the junction kept 11 bases outside the gene matches.

V usage is TRBV15 and J usage is TRBJ2-2; 11 nucleotides align to TRBD1. Germline CDR1 and CDR2: LNHNV and YYDKDF (reference sequence). The junction had 4 bases not matched to a gene; V was cut back by 6 bases and J by 4 bases. The CDR3 runs to 15 residues. DNA for the CDR3: TGTGCCACCAGGACGGACAGGGGGCTCACCGGGGAGCTGTTTTTT. It translates to CATRTDRGLTGELFF.

This clone occurred once. The V call is TRBV9, the J call TRBJ2-1; 11 bases agree with TRBD2. V shed 3 bases, J shed 6 bases, and the junction held 5 bases outside the gene matches. Germline CDR1 and CDR2: SGDLS and YYNGEE. This CDR3 is 15 amino acids long. The CDR3 loop reads CASSAGLAGLNEQFF. The CDR3, as DNA: TGTGCCAGCAGCGCAGGACTAGCGGGTCTCAATGAGCAGTTCTTC.